The 22 T cell receptor beta chains below were found in one sample sequenced in a study of blood T cell repertoires in COVID-19 (TCRdb year 2020). Receptor amplification or capture employed the immunoSEQ multiplex PCR assay. Drawn from immuneACCESS, this table holds only the in-frame rearrangements with V and J called that TCRdb kept. Clones are partly lost; checked studies trace under half to an unresolved V gene and leave the rest unexplained. A total of some 200,000 clones appear in this sample, roughly four fifths of them only once. The top ten hold 14% of the sample. Sequencing input: peripheral blood. The source of these receptors is a man aged 25 to 40 with active or convalescent COVID-19.

The chain employs TRBV5-1 and TRBJ2-2; 11 nucleotides match TRBD1. Losses at the gene ends were 4 bases for V and 4 bases for J; bases not matched to a gene: 9. Germline CDR1 reads SGHRS; CDR2 reads YFSETQ. The CDR3 has 17 amino acids. DNA for the CDR3: TGCGCCAGCAGCGGACCGGGACAGGGGGTGGTCACCGGGGAGCTGTTTTTT. Translating gives CASSGPGQGVVTGELFF.

This chain links TRBV15 with TRBJ2-5; TRBD1 matches at 7 bases. Germline V CDR1 and CDR2: LNHNV, YYDKDF (reference sequence). Trimming removed 6 bases from V and 3 bases from J; junction bases left unmatched: 7. The CDR3 totals 14 residues. In DNA form, the CDR3 reads TGTGCCACCAGTAAGAGTGACAGGGAAGAGACCCAGTACTTC. This codes for CATSKSDREETQYF.

This clone is a singleton in its sample. J is TRBJ2-2 and V is TRBV6-5, with D possibly matching TRBD2 (5 bases). Trimming removed 0 bases from V and 4 bases from J, with 6 bases in between. Germline CDR1 MNHEY, CDR2 SVGAGI. The CDR3 is 14 residues long. The CDR3 DNA sequence: TGTGCCAGCAGTTACTCTGGAGGCACCGGGGAGCTGTTTTTT. Its translation: CASSYSGGTGELFF.

This chain uses TRBV19 with TRBJ1-2; D is possibly TRBD1 (5 bases). The length of the CDR3 is 17 residues. Germline CDR1 and CDR2: LNHDA and SQIVND (reference sequence). Trimming shortened V by 7 bases and J by 6 bases, and 27 bases separated the two germline ends. DNA of the CDR3: TGTGCCAGTACACCCGGCCCGGCAGGGCCACCAGGTGATGGCTACACCTTC. Translated, it gives CASTPGPAGPPGDGYTF.

This clone came up once. This chain uses TRBV6-4 with TRBJ1-1, with TRBD1 identical over 7 bases. The CDR3 is 11 amino acids. V shed 6 bases and J 10 bases; nucleotides not matched to a gene: 5. Germline V gene data show CDR1 as MRHNA and CDR2 as SNTAGT. The CDR3 sequence: CASSEQGIAFF. CDR3 nucleotide sequence: TGTGCCAGCAGCGAACAGGGGATAGCTTTCTTT.

The V gene is TRBV3-1 (or the pseudogene TRBV3-2), the J gene TRBJ2-1, with 11 nucleotides matching TRBD2. The J segment lost 9 bases and the V segment lost 5 bases, leaving 15 bases of the junction unmatched. Per the germline V gene, CDR1 is LGHDT and CDR2 is YNNKEL (reference sequence). This CDR3 region has 17 residues. The CDR3 region is CASSYPGTSGGTGEQFF. CDR3 bases: TGTGCCAGCAGCTATCCCGGGACTAGCGGCGGGACGGGTGAGCAGTTCTTC.

The chain recombines TRBV3-1 (or the pseudogene TRBV3-2) with TRBJ1-2; TRBD1 agrees at 9 bases. The germline CDR1 and CDR2 sequences are LGHDT and YNNKEL (reference sequence). Trimming cost V 4 bases and J 3 bases; bases outside gene matches: 9. This CDR3 has 16 amino acids. The CDR3: CASSPSDRGKDYGYTF. CDR3 DNA: TGTGCCAGCAGCCCCTCGGACAGGGGAAAGGACTATGGCTACACCTTC.

There are a few counts of this clone. CDR3 bases: TGTGCCAGCAGTCCTTGGGGGGACAGACCCGGAGATACGCAGTATTTT. Translated, it gives CASSPWGDRPGDTQYF. The rearrangement links TRBV27 to TRBJ2-3; tentatively, D is TRBD1 (7 bases). V was clipped by 5 bases and J by 5 bases, with 20 bases between them. CDR3 length equals 16 residues. Germline values: CDR1 MNHEY, CDR2 SMNVEV (reference sequence).

This clone was observed a single time. The chain recombines TRBV2 with TRBJ1-1, with 10 bases identical to TRBD1. Germline CDR1 is SNHLY and CDR2 is FYNNEI. The CDR3 runs to 14 residues. The trim removed 8 bases at V and 0 bases at J, leaving 3 bases unmatched. The CDR3 here is CASGGQGLNTEAFF. Written as DNA, the CDR3 is TGTGCCAGCGGGGGACAGGGGTTGAACACTGAAGCTTTCTTT.

This clone appeared a few times. The chain is built from TRBV3-1 (or the pseudogene TRBV3-2) and TRBJ1-1; 9 nucleotides match TRBD1. J lost 1 base, V lost 3 bases, and 3 bases had no gene match. This CDR3 region has 15 residues. The germline V gene has CDR1 LGHDT and CDR2 YNNKEL (reference sequence). The CDR3 DNA is TGTGCCAGCAGCCAGATGGGACAGGGGAACACTGAAGCTTTCTTT. Translating it yields CASSQMGQGNTEAFF.

The V call is TRBV9, the J call TRBJ2-2, with 11 bases aligning to TRBD1. The CDR3 totals 20 residues. J gave up 3 bases and V 0 bases, and 13 bases lay outside the gene matches. Germline loops: CDR1 SGDLS, CDR2 YYNGEE. The chain's CDR3 is CASSVARGFLGQGDTGELFF. CDR3 nucleotides: TGTGCCAGCAGCGTAGCTCGAGGATTTTTGGGACAGGGGGACACCGGGGAGCTGTTTTTT. The full variable domain, with the rest looked up from reference TRBV9 and TRBJ2-2, is DSGVTQTPKHLITATGQRVTLRCSPRSGDLSVYWYQQSLDQGLQFLIQYYNGEERAKGNILERFSAQQFPDLHSELNLSSLELGDSALYFCASSVARGFLGQGDTGELFFGEGSRLTVL.

This chain links TRBV7-9 with TRBJ2-7; 7 bases match TRBD1. The junction had 18 bases not matched to a gene; V was cut back by 1 base and J by 9 bases. Germline V gene sequence: CDR1 SEHNR, CDR2 FQNEAQ (reference sequence). This CDR3 is 17 amino acids long. The CDR3 here is CASSLGIVGTDTYRQYV. CDR3 nucleotides: TGTGCCAGCAGCTTAGGAATTGTAGGGACAGACACCTATCGGCAGTACGTC.

The chain combines TRBV3-1 (or the pseudogene TRBV3-2) with TRBJ1-1, with 9 bases aligning to TRBD1. CDR3 length equals 14 residues. V lost 4 bases to trimming and J lost 11 bases; unmatched junction nucleotides: 11. Germline CDR1 reads LGHDT; CDR2 reads YNNKEL (reference sequence). The CDR3 sequence: CASSRRQGGGGAFF. CDR3 in DNA: TGTGCCAGCAGCCGCCGACAGGGGGGGGGAGGGGCTTTCTTT.

The V call is TRBV20-1, the J call TRBJ2-1, with D unresolved. The germline gives CDR1 DFQATT, CDR2 SNEGSKA (reference sequence). The CDR3 is made up of 11 amino acids. Trimming cost V 6 bases and J 9 bases, with 12 bases left between them. The chain's CDR3 is CSAARVVEQFF. In DNA form, the CDR3 reads TGCAGTGCCGCTCGAGTGGTTGAGCAGTTCTTC.

This clone was recorded a few times. The chain is built from TRBV6-5 and TRBJ2-3; maybe TRBD2 (5 bases). Germline values: CDR1 MNHEY, CDR2 SVGAGI. The V end lost 7 bases, the J end lost 6 bases, and 14 bases lay between the germline ends. The CDR3 sequence is 13 residues long. CDR3 amino acids: CASTLPGTDTQYF. CDR3 sequence (DNA): TGTGCCAGCACTCTACCGGGAACGGATACGCAGTATTTT.

The rearrangement uses TRBV7-2 and TRBJ2-1; D may be TRBD2 (7 bases). Trimming removed 2 bases at V and 8 bases at J, with 13 bases between. Germline V gives CDR1 SGHTA, CDR2 FQGNSA. This CDR3 is 14 amino acids long. CDR3 region: CASSLTWGGDEQFF. The CDR3 DNA sequence: TGTGCCAGCAGCTTAACGTGGGGGGGCGATGAGCAGTTCTTC. Variable domain in full (rest from reference TRBV7-2 and TRBJ2-1): GAGVSQSPSNKVTEKGKDVELRCDPISGHTALYWYRQSLGQGLEFLIYFQGNSAPDKSGLPSDRFSAERTGGSVSTLTIQRTQQEDSAVYLCASSLTWGGDEQFFGPGTRLTVL.

The chain employs TRBV7-6 and TRBJ1-3; the D is unclear. The CDR3 consists of 15 residues. Germline assignment: CDR1 SGHVS and CDR2 FNYEAQ. The V and J ends lost 2 bases and 0 bases respectively, with 8 bases between them. The CDR3 region has the DNA TGTGCCAGCAGCTTATGGGCCGACTCTGGAAACACCATATATTTT. Amino acids: CASSLWADSGNTIYF.

V usage is TRBV10-3 and J usage is TRBJ1-6; no definite D call. Germline V gives CDR1 ENHRY, CDR2 SYGVKD. Trimming pared 11 bases from V and 9 bases from J, leaving 26 bases between. The CDR3 has 16 amino acids. Here the CDR3 DNA reads TGTGCCTCAAAGCGCGCCGGACCGCTGGAGGTTTCACCCCTCCACTTT. Translated: CASKRAGPLEVSPLHF.

This chain links TRBV10-2 with TRBJ2-3, with D perhaps matching TRBD2 (6 bases). There are 13 residues in the CDR3. V lost 7 bases and J 4 bases, leaving 12 bases between the germline ends. The germline CDR1 and CDR2 sequences are WSHSY and SAAADI. This CDR3 is CASTDGRADTQYF. The CDR3 coding sequence is TGCGCCAGCACGGACGGGAGAGCAGATACGCAGTATTTT.

V usage is TRBV25-1 and J usage is TRBJ1-2, with D unresolved. The germline V gene has CDR1 MGHDK and CDR2 SYGVNS. The length of the CDR3 is 15 residues. Trimming took 2 bases from V and 5 from J, leaving 15 bases between them. CDR3 DNA: TGTGCCAGCAGTGAAGTGAATTCCGGGTTTTATGGCTACACCTTC. The encoded protein is CASSEVNSGFYGYTF.

This clone turned up a few times. Other DNA sequences of this sample code for an identical CDR3. This chain uses TRBV7-2 with TRBJ1-5, with D possibly matching TRBD1 (6 bases). CDR3 length: 16 residues. Germline V CDR1 and CDR2: SGHTA, FQGNSA. Trimming left V 1 base short and J 2 bases short, with 12 bases between. CDR3 in amino acids: CASSLEQGWGNQPQHF. CDR3 in DNA: TGTGCCAGCAGCTTAGAACAGGGCTGGGGCAATCAGCCCCAGCATTTT.

This sequence joins TRBV11-3 and TRBJ2-7; possible D gene TRBD1, 6 bases. Germline-derived CDR1 and CDR2 are SGHNT and YENEEA. The CDR3 covers 15 residues. The ends were cut back, 5 bases at V and 4 bases at J, with 18 bases in the middle. The CDR3 protein is CASSPRQVARYEQYF. The CDR3 bases are TGTGCCAGCAGCCCACGACAGGTGGCTCGATACGAGCAGTACTTC.